This is a list of T cell receptor beta chains from one sample in a study of CD8 T cells in Susac syndrome. TCRdb re-derived calls from the immunoSEQ multiplex PCR reads in MiXCR, one entry per CDR3 protein. The sample includes 190,000 or so distinct CDR3 sequences, 90% to 95% of them seen just once. Sequencing input: CD4+ T cells from PBMCs. These receptors were taken from a human donor with multiple sclerosis. Each CDR3 is given with its conserved first and last residue. The order of the fields is V gene, J gene, D gene, clone size, CDR3 DNA, CDR3 protein. A D gene is named only where the DNA matches it firmly. Only some rows state a clone size, as once, few, many or a class for expanded clones.

V gene: TRBV20-1; J gene: TRBJ2-3; D gene: NA; clone size: once; CDR3 DNA: TGCAGTGCTAGCCGGGTGGTGGATACGCAGTATTTT; CDR3 protein: CSASRVVDTQYF
V gene: TRBV4-2; J gene: TRBJ2-4; D gene: NA; clone size: NA; CDR3 DNA: TGTGCCAGCAGCCAAGACCGGAAAAACATTCAGTACTTC; CDR3 protein: CASSQDRKNIQYF
V gene: TRBV3-1; J gene: TRBJ2-1; D gene: TRBD2; clone size: NA; CDR3 DNA: TGTGCCAGCAGCCATCATGATAGCGGGGGGTTTTACAATGAGCAGTTCTTC; CDR3 protein: CASSHHDSGGFYNEQFF
V gene: TRBV20-1; J gene: TRBJ2-1; D gene: NA; clone size: NA; CDR3 DNA: TGCAGTGCTAAAAGTCGGGGGAGCTCCTACAATGAGCAGTTCTTC; CDR3 protein: CSAKSRGSSYNEQFF
V gene: TRBV30; J gene: TRBJ2-4; D gene: NA; clone size: NA; CDR3 DNA: TGTGCCTGGAGTAGTACCAAAAACATTCAGTACTTC; CDR3 protein: CAWSSTKNIQYF
V gene: TRBV6-8; J gene: TRBJ1-1; D gene: NA; clone size: NA; CDR3 DNA: TGTGCCAGCAGGTCTCCGGGACCTGAAGCTTTCTTT; CDR3 protein: CASRSPGPEAFF
V gene: TRBV18; J gene: TRBJ2-5; D gene: NA; clone size: NA; CDR3 DNA: TGTGCCAGCTCACCCAACCAAGAGACCCAGTACTTC; CDR3 protein: CASSPNQETQYF
V gene: TRBV24-1; J gene: TRBJ2-1; D gene: NA; clone size: NA; CDR3 DNA: TGTGCCACCAGTGATCTGAGTCTAAATGAGCAGTTCTTC; CDR3 protein: CATSDLSLNEQFF
V gene: TRBV11-1; J gene: TRBJ2-2; D gene: NA; clone size: once; CDR3 DNA: TGTGCCAGCAGCTCTTATCGGGACGGGGAGCTGTTTTTT; CDR3 protein: CASSSYRDGELFF
V gene: TRBV30; J gene: TRBJ1-5; D gene: NA; clone size: few; CDR3 DNA: TGTGCCTGGAGTGGTACCTACAATCAGCCCCAGCATTTT; CDR3 protein: CAWSGTYNQPQHF
V gene: TRBV29-1; J gene: TRBJ2-5; D gene: NA; clone size: NA; CDR3 DNA: TGCAGCGTTCCCTCTCGGGGGACAGCCTATGAGACCCAGTACTTC; CDR3 protein: CSVPSRGTAYETQYF
V gene: TRBV2; J gene: TRBJ1-2; D gene: NA; clone size: NA; CDR3 DNA: TGTGCCACCGAATGGGGGGCCCCGCCCTACACCTTC; CDR3 protein: CATEWGAPPYTF
V gene: TRBV3-1; J gene: TRBJ1-5; D gene: NA; clone size: NA; CDR3 DNA: TGTGCCAGCGGGGGTAACAATCAGCCCCAGCATTTT; CDR3 protein: CASGGNNQPQHF
V gene: TRBV12-3/TRBV12-4; J gene: TRBJ2-1; D gene: TRBD2; clone size: NA; CDR3 DNA: TGTGCCAGCAGGATAGCGGGAGGGCCATTGGGTGAGCAGTTCTTC; CDR3 protein: CASRIAGGPLGEQFF
V gene: TRBV14; J gene: TRBJ2-3; D gene: NA; clone size: NA; CDR3 DNA: TGTGCCAGCAGCCAAGTTACGGATACGCAGTATTTT; CDR3 protein: CASSQVTDTQYF
V gene: TRBV5-4; J gene: TRBJ2-1; D gene: TRBD2; clone size: NA; CDR3 DNA: TGTGCCAGCAGCCCGCGGGGTCGCGGGGGGAGCAATGAGCAGTTCTTC; CDR3 protein: CASSPRGRGGSNEQFF
V gene: TRBV7-2; J gene: TRBJ1-5; D gene: NA; clone size: NA; CDR3 DNA: TGTGCCAGCAGCTACGACGTGGGGGGTCAGCCCCAGCATTTT; CDR3 protein: CASSYDVGGQPQHF
V gene: TRBV27; J gene: TRBJ1-2; D gene: NA; clone size: NA; CDR3 DNA: TGTGCCAGCAGTTTATTGAGGGGGTATGGCTACACCTTC; CDR3 protein: CASSLLRGYGYTF
V gene: TRBV6-5; J gene: TRBJ2-2; D gene: NA; clone size: NA; CDR3 DNA: TGTGCCACCCGAGTGGTCCAGGGGAACACCGGGGAGCTGTTTTTT; CDR3 protein: CATRVVQGNTGELFF
V gene: TRBV5-6; J gene: TRBJ1-1; D gene: NA; clone size: NA; CDR3 DNA: TGTGCCAGCAGCTTGACCAGAGACACTGAAGCTTTCTTT; CDR3 protein: CASSLTRDTEAFF
V gene: TRBV10-1; J gene: TRBJ2-3; D gene: NA; clone size: NA; CDR3 DNA: TGCGCCACAAGTGTCGGACTTACGGATACGCAGTATTTT; CDR3 protein: CATSVGLTDTQYF
V gene: TRBV15; J gene: TRBJ2-7; D gene: NA; clone size: NA; CDR3 DNA: TGTGCCACCAGCCTCTTCTCGGGCTCGTACTACGAGCAGTACTTC; CDR3 protein: CATSLFSGSYYEQYF
V gene: TRBV2; J gene: TRBJ1-3; D gene: NA; clone size: NA; CDR3 DNA: TGTGCCAGCAGTGATAACAGACCTCGAATATATTTT; CDR3 protein: CASSDNRPRIYF
V gene: TRBV20-1; J gene: TRBJ2-1; D gene: NA; clone size: NA; CDR3 DNA: TGCAGTGCTAGAGTGGGGGCCCTCGGGGGGAATGAGCAGTTCTTC; CDR3 protein: CSARVGALGGNEQFF
V gene: TRBV29-1; J gene: TRBJ2-5; D gene: NA; clone size: NA; CDR3 DNA: TGCAGCGAAAGTCTAGCGCCACAAGAGACCCAGTACTTC; CDR3 protein: CSESLAPQETQYF
V gene: TRBV20-1; J gene: TRBJ2-1; D gene: NA; clone size: NA; CDR3 DNA: TGCAGTGCTAGTGCGACAGCCTACAATGAGCAGTTCTTC; CDR3 protein: CSASATAYNEQFF
V gene: TRBV20-1; J gene: TRBJ2-3; D gene: TRBD2; clone size: once; CDR3 DNA: TGCAGTGCTAGAGAACAAGGCGGGGGATCGAGCACAGATACGCAGTATTTT; CDR3 protein: CSAREQGGGSSTDTQYF
V gene: TRBV24-1; J gene: TRBJ2-5; D gene: NA; clone size: NA; CDR3 DNA: TGTGCCACCAGTGCCGCTCTACAAGAGACCCAGTACTTC; CDR3 protein: CATSAALQETQYF
V gene: TRBV29-1; J gene: TRBJ2-5; D gene: TRBD2; clone size: NA; CDR3 DNA: TGCAGCGTTGGCAGCGGGGTGGGAGAGACCCAGTACTTC; CDR3 protein: CSVGSGVGETQYF
V gene: TRBV10-3; J gene: TRBJ2-1; D gene: NA; clone size: NA; CDR3 DNA: TGTGCCATCAGGGCTACGGAGACTAATGAGCAGTTCTTC; CDR3 protein: CAIRATETNEQFF
V gene: TRBV3-1; J gene: TRBJ2-2; D gene: NA; clone size: NA; CDR3 DNA: TGTGCCAGCAGCCAAGTAGAGGGGTCGGGGGAGCTGTTTTTT; CDR3 protein: CASSQVEGSGELFF
V gene: TRBV29-1; J gene: TRBJ2-4; D gene: NA; clone size: NA; CDR3 DNA: TGCAGCGTGGCAGGTGTGGGCGGAGTCAAAAACATTCAGTACTTC; CDR3 protein: CSVAGVGGVKNIQYF
V gene: TRBV27; J gene: TRBJ2-7; D gene: NA; clone size: NA; CDR3 DNA: TGTGCCAGCAGTCCCTCGGTCCGACTCGAGCAGTACTTC; CDR3 protein: CASSPSVRLEQYF
V gene: TRBV6-6; J gene: TRBJ2-1; D gene: NA; clone size: NA; CDR3 DNA: TGTGCCAGCAGTTACGGGGGGCACTCCTACAATGAGCAGTTCTTC; CDR3 protein: CASSYGGHSYNEQFF
V gene: TRBV19; J gene: TRBJ1-2; D gene: NA; clone size: NA; CDR3 DNA: TGTGCCAGTAGTATTCATCAGGGAGGCTATGGCTACACCTTC; CDR3 protein: CASSIHQGGYGYTF
V gene: TRBV20-1; J gene: TRBJ2-1; D gene: NA; clone size: NA; CDR3 DNA: TGCAGTGCTGTGAACAATGAGCAGTTCTTC; CDR3 protein: CSAVNNEQFF
V gene: TRBV2; J gene: TRBJ2-7; D gene: NA; clone size: NA; CDR3 DNA: TGTGCCAGCGGCCGGACGGAGATCTACGAGCAGTACTTC; CDR3 protein: CASGRTEIYEQYF
V gene: TRBV30; J gene: TRBJ2-1; D gene: NA; clone size: NA; CDR3 DNA: TGTGCCTTCGCCCGTGGGTCCCCGGGGAATGAGCAGTTCTTC; CDR3 protein: CAFARGSPGNEQFF